This entry lists 25 T cell receptor beta chains sequenced from one sample in a study of blood T cell repertoires in COVID-19. The protocol was immunoSEQ multiplex PCR, while the TCRdb copy is restricted to in-frame clones and leaves out a portion. Of approximately 200,000 clones in the sample, 65% to 90% were seen once. Sequencing was performed on peripheral blood. These receptors were obtained from a woman in her fifties or sixties with acute or convalescent COVID-19.

CDR3 in DNA: TGCGCCAGCAGCCCCAGACTAGCGGGAGTGGTGTACAATGAGCAGTTCTTC. It is translated as CASSPRLAGVVYNEQFF. The rearrangement joins TRBV5-1 to TRBJ2-1; 12 nucleotides agree with TRBD2. CDR3 size: 17 residues. From germline, CDR1 is SGHRS and CDR2 YFSETQ. V was clipped by 4 bases and J by 4 bases; unmatched bases: 9.

The gene calls are TRBV6-6 and TRBJ2-2; TRBD2 might be the D (6 bases). Per germline, CDR1 MNHNY and CDR2 SVGAGI (reference sequence). This CDR3 spans 14 amino acids. Here the CDR3 DNA reads TGTGGGACTTGGAGGGGACTTAACACCGGGGAGCTGTTTTTT. The encoded protein is CGTWRGLNTGELFF.

The J gene is TRBJ1-6, the V gene TRBV3-1 (or the pseudogene TRBV3-2); 11 bases fit TRBD1. Germline CDR1 is LGHDT and CDR2 is YNNKEL (reference sequence). V was clipped by 4 bases and J by 10 bases; unmatched bases: 3. CDR3 length: 14 residues. The CDR3 DNA sequence: TGTGCCAGCAGCCCAGGGACAGGGGGATCACCCCTCCACTTT. This encodes CASSPGTGGSPLHF.

The chain uses TRBV6-6 and TRBJ2-5, with TRBD2 as a possible D gene (6 bases). The CDR3 runs 15 residues. Germline CDR1 MNHNY, CDR2 SVGAGI (reference sequence). The V end lost 5 bases, the J end lost 5 bases, and 18 bases lay between the germline ends. The DNA for the CDR3 is TGTGCCAGCAGTACGGGACTGCCGCGGGTGGAGACCCAGTACTTC. Its translation: CASSTGLPRVETQYF.

In nucleotides, the CDR3 is TGCGCCAGCAGCCAAGATTATGCGGGGCGGAGAAATTACGAGCAGTACTTC. Translating it yields CASSQDYAGRRNYEQYF. This sequence joins TRBV4-1 and TRBJ2-7, with TRBD2 as a possible D gene (6 bases). V was trimmed by 0 bases and J by 4 bases, leaving 19 bases between them. The V gene's germline CDR1 is MGHRA and CDR2 YSYEKL. CDR3 length: 17 amino acids.

The gene calls are TRBV29-1 and TRBJ1-1, with 7 bases aligning to TRBD1. The CDR3 contains 13 residues. V was clipped by 4 bases and J by 4 bases; unmatched bases: 6. CDR1 is SQVTM and CDR2 is ANQGSEA in the germline V gene. The CDR3 region has the DNA TGCAGCGTTGCAGCAGGGGGAGGCACTGAAGCTTTCTTT. This gives the protein CSVAAGGGTEAFF.

The chain recombines TRBV6-5 with TRBJ2-1; maybe TRBD2 (6 bases). The CDR3 is 12 amino acids. Trimming removed 4 bases from V and 10 bases from J, with 11 bases in between. In germline, CDR1 is MNHEY, CDR2 SVGAGI. The CDR3: CASSWRGGEQFF. The CDR3 DNA reads as TGTGCCAGCAGTTGGCGGGGAGGAGAGCAGTTCTTC.

V gene TRBV6-2 or TRBV6-3 combines with J gene TRBJ2-7; TRBD2 agrees at 8 bases. The CDR3 is 14 residues long. The germline V gene has CDR1 MNHEY and CDR2 SVGEGT. Trimming removed 2 bases from V and 6 bases from J; junction bases left unmatched: 6. As DNA, the CDR3 is TGTGCCAGCAGTTACCTGCGGGGGGTTGGCGAGCAGTACTTC. It specifies CASSYLRGVGEQYF.

Written as DNA, the CDR3 is TGTGCCAGCAAGAGGGGGGACAGGGGCACAGATACGCAGTATTTT. Translation: CASKRGDRGTDTQYF. This sequence joins TRBV6-6 and TRBJ2-3; 9 nucleotides match TRBD1. This CDR3 spans 15 amino acids. J was trimmed by 1 base and V by 7 bases; bases with no gene match: 6. Germline V lookup: CDR1 MNHNY, CDR2 SVGAGI (reference sequence).

The chain uses TRBV15 and TRBJ2-3; a possible D gene is TRBD2 (5 bases). V lost 3 bases to trimming and J lost 0 bases, with 13 bases between them. CDR3 size: 16 residues. Germline-derived CDR1 and CDR2 are LNHNV and YYDKDF (reference sequence). The CDR3 loop reads CATSSRTGKSTDTQYF. The DNA of the CDR3 is TGTGCCACCAGCAGTAGGACGGGGAAAAGCACAGATACGCAGTATTTT.

V usage is TRBV11-3 and J usage is TRBJ2-5; D gene uncertain. Trimming stripped 0 bases from V and 1 base from J, with 6 bases between. The CDR3 has 14 residues. CDR1 SGHNT and CDR2 YENEEA come from the germline V gene. The CDR3 coding sequence is TGTGCCAGCAGCTTAGATACAGCCCAAGAGACCCAGTACTTC. This sequence encodes CASSLDTAQETQYF.

The CDR3 DNA is TGTGCCACCAGTGACCTAGGGGGGGACGAGCAGTACTTC. Amino acid sequence: CATSDLGGDEQYF. The rearrangement joins TRBV24-1 to TRBJ2-7; maybe TRBD2 (7 bases). The CDR3 runs to 13 residues. Trimming pared 4 bases from V and 5 bases from J, leaving 11 bases between. Germline-derived CDR1 and CDR2 are KGHDR and SFDVKD.

This clone was seen just once. The chain joins TRBV5-4 to TRBJ1-6; D gene unclear. Germline V gives CDR1 SGHNT, CDR2 YYREEE (reference sequence). Trimming took 3 bases from V and 7 from J, leaving 8 bases between them. The CDR3 totals 13 residues. The CDR3 spells CASSWAQNSPLHF. The CDR3 region has the DNA TGTGCCAGCAGCTGGGCCCAGAATTCACCCCTCCACTTT.

The rearrangement joins TRBV7-9 to TRBJ2-1, with D maybe TRBD1 (6 bases). The germline V gene has CDR1 SEHNR and CDR2 FQNEAQ (reference sequence). Trimming took 3 bases from V and 7 from J, leaving 13 bases between them. CDR3 length: 14 amino acids. The CDR3 bases are TGTGCCAGCAGCTTTGAGGGGGTAAGGAATGAGCAGTTCTTC. This gives the protein CASSFEGVRNEQFF.

Note on this clone: This sample includes further DNA sequences coding for the same CDR3. This sequence joins TRBV6-5 and TRBJ1-2; D perhaps matches TRBD1 (6 bases). Per germline, CDR1 MNHEY and CDR2 SVGAGI. The CDR3 consists of 14 residues. Trimming stripped 0 bases from V and 3 bases from J, with 8 bases between. The DNA of the CDR3 is TGTGCCAGCAGTTACTCGACAGGAGACTATGGCTACACCTTC. It encodes CASSYSTGDYGYTF.

The chain carries TRBV6-1 and TRBJ1-2; D remains ambiguous. The V end was cut by 0 bases, the J end by 4 bases, with 9 bases between. This CDR3 is 14 amino acids long. Germline V gene sequence: CDR1 MNHNS, CDR2 SASEGT. The CDR3 loop is CASSEAPGVYGYTF. The CDR3 nucleotides are TGTGCCAGCAGTGAAGCGCCCGGGGTCTATGGCTACACCTTC.

The gene calls are TRBV7-9 and TRBJ2-1, with 8 bases aligning to TRBD1. The CDR3 sequence is 16 residues long. The germline CDR1 and CDR2 sequences are SEHNR and FQNEAQ (reference sequence). V was clipped by 5 bases and J by 9 bases; unmatched bases: 15. CDR3: CASSPDRGTGNGEQFF. CDR3 nucleotide sequence: TGTGCCAGCAGCCCAGACAGGGGCACGGGAAATGGTGAGCAGTTCTTC. The whole variable domain, remainder taken from reference TRBV7-9 and TRBJ2-1, is DTGVSQNPRHKITKRGQNVTFRCDPISEHNRLYWYRQTLGQGPEFLTYFQNEAQLEKSRLLSDRFSAERPKGSFSTLEIQRTEQGDSAMYLCASSPDRGTGNGEQFFGPGTRLTVL.

This clone is a singleton in its sample. This chain joins TRBV4-1 and TRBJ2-7; D perhaps matches TRBD2 (7 bases). This CDR3 region has 16 residues. CDR1 and CDR2 from the germline V gene are MGHRA and YSYEKL. Trimming shortened V by 0 bases and J by 4 bases, and 16 bases separated the two germline ends. The CDR3 loop reads CASSQDQEGGQYEQYF. The DNA of the CDR3 is TGCGCCAGCAGCCAAGATCAGGAGGGGGGGCAATACGAGCAGTACTTC.

The V and J genes are TRBV7-2 and TRBJ2-7, with 9 bases identical to TRBD2. The germline CDR1 and CDR2 sequences are SGHTA and FQGNSA. This CDR3 is 15 amino acids long. With 5 bases clipped from V and 2 bases from J, the junction kept 7 bases outside the gene matches. CDR3 sequence reads: CASSPYGGGAYEQYF. The CDR3 nucleotides are TGTGCCAGCAGCCCGTACGGCGGGGGGGCCTACGAGCAGTACTTC. The entire variable domain, with the rest obtained from reference TRBV7-2 and TRBJ2-7, is as follows: GAGVSQSPSNKVTEKGKDVELRCDPISGHTALYWYRQSLGQGLEFLIYFQGNSAPDKSGLPSDRFSAERTGGSVSTLTIQRTQQEDSAVYLCASSPYGGGAYEQYFGPGTRLTVT.

CDR3 loop: CATSRDTYGYTF. CDR3 DNA sequence: TGTGCCACCAGCAGGGACACCTATGGCTACACCTTC. The chain has TRBV15 and TRBJ1-2, with a weak D call TRBD1 (5 bases). The CDR3 is 12 amino acids. CDR1 and CDR2 from the germline V gene are LNHNV and YYDKDF (reference sequence). V was cut by 3 bases and J by 4 bases, with 6 bases left in between.

The chain's CDR3 is CASRRGGGNEQFF. The CDR3 DNA reads TGTGCCAGCAGGAGAGGGGGCGGCAATGAGCAGTTCTTC. The chain joins TRBV27 to TRBJ2-1; 7 bases are a match to TRBD1. The CDR3 has 13 amino acids. Germline V gene data show CDR1 as MNHEY and CDR2 as SMNVEV (reference sequence). The V and J ends lost 6 bases and 6 bases, in that order; junction bases with no gene match: 5.

J is TRBJ1-2 and V is TRBV28, with D maybe TRBD1 (6 bases). CDR1 MDHEN and CDR2 SYDVKM come from the germline V gene. V was clipped by 2 bases and J by 6 bases, with 13 bases between them. The CDR3 has 14 amino acids. This chain's CDR3 is CASSLAGGADGYTF. CDR3 coding DNA: TGTGCCAGCAGTTTAGCGGGGGGCGCTGATGGCTACACCTTC.

This rearrangement joins TRBV7-2 to TRBJ2-5; D might be TRBD1 (6 bases). From germline, CDR1 is SGHTA and CDR2 FQGNSA. V lost 0 bases and J 2 bases, leaving 7 bases between the germline ends. The length of the CDR3 is 14 residues. The CDR3 nucleotides read TGTGCCAGCAGCTTAGCAGGGGGACAAGAGACCCAGTACTTC. Protein sequence: CASSLAGGQETQYF.

J is TRBJ2-5 and V is TRBV9; the match to TRBD2 covers 8 bases. Germline V gives CDR1 SGDLS, CDR2 YYNGEE. The J segment lost 5 bases and the V segment lost 2 bases, leaving 2 bases of the junction unmatched. The CDR3 sequence is 13 residues long. The CDR3, as DNA: TGTGCCAGCAGCGTGACTAGCGTGGAGACCCAGTACTTC. Protein: CASSVTSVETQYF.

This chain connects TRBV7-8 to TRBJ1-4; tentatively, D is TRBD1 (5 bases). Looked up from germline, CDR1 is SGHVS and CDR2 is FQNEAQ. Trimming removed 1 base from V and 8 bases from J, with 14 bases in between. The CDR3 runs to 15 residues. DNA for the CDR3: TGTGCCAGCAGCTTAGTCGGGGGGGGTGGCGAAAAACTGTTTTTT. Translating it yields CASSLVGGGGEKLFF. The full variable domain, its missing parts supplied by reference TRBV7-8 and TRBJ1-4, is GAGVSQSPRYKVAKRGQDVALRCDPISGHVSLFWYQQALGQGPEFLTYFQNEAQLDKSGLPSDRFFAERPEGSVSTLKIQRTQQEDSAVYLCASSLVGGGGEKLFFGSGTQLSVL.